Included here is one T cell receptor (beta chain) sequence, with context. Its antigen is unknown. CDR3 length: 15 residues. CDR1 is MNHNY and CDR2 is SVGAGI in the germline V gene (reference sequence). V was clipped by 2 bases and J by 0 bases; unmatched bases: 2. The data are from a study of identifying expanded T cells in peripheral blood. Whole-study findings and limits: Variance in clone template counts between roughly 2-week samples significantly increased with total template count across all healthy donors.

This table comes from immunoSEQ multiplex PCR, and its TCRdb copy is limited to in-frame clones, with some not included. The repertoire includes around 82,000 clones, about 83% of them detected once, and around a fifth sits in the top ten. The V gene is TRBV6-6, the J gene TRBJ2-7, with 9 bases identical to TRBD1. This clonotype originated in a person aged 18 to 75 in good health. The sequenced sample consisted of blood. CDR3 sequence (DNA): TGTGCCAGCAGTTACGGGACAGGGAGCTCCTACGAGCAGTACTTC. It specifies CASSYGTGSSYEQYF.